This record covers a single T cell receptor beta chain. The sample belongs to a study of graft-versus-host responses after intestinal transplantation. The V end was cut by 6 bases, the J end by 5 bases, with 13 bases between. Germline CDR1 SNHLY, CDR2 FYNNEI. The CDR3 has 13 residues. The method was immunoSEQ multiplex PCR; TCRdb's version includes in-frame clones alone and lacks a portion of them. The table has some 45,000 clones, 75% to 95% seen once. This receptor was identified in a human patient who received an intestinal transplant, so some T cells may come from the graft donor. The V gene is TRBV2, the J gene TRBJ2-5; no definite D call. The specimen was PBMCs, collected 524 days after transplant. The CDR3 region is CASSGPLKETQYF. Written as DNA, the CDR3 is TGTGCCAGCAGCGGACCACTAAAGGAGACCCAGTACTTC.